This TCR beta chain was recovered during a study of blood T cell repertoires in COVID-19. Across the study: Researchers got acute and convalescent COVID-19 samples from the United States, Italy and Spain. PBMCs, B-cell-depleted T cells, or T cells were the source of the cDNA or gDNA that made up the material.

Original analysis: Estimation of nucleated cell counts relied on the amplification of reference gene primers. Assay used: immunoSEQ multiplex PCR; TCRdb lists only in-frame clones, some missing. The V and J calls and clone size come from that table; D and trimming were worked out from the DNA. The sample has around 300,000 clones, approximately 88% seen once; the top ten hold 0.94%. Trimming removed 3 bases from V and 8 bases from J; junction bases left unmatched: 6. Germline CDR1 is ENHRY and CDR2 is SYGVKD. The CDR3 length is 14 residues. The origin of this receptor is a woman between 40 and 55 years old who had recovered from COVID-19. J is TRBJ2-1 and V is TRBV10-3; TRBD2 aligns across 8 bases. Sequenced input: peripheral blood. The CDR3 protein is CAISDGRGRDEQFF. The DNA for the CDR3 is TGTGCCATCAGTGACGGGAGGGGTCGGGATGAGCAGTTCTTC.